The clone carrying this T cell receptor beta chain was found many times. No antigen is known for it. Using RNA transcripts as the source, TCR beta CDR3 regions were amplified. First-round RT-PCR of the TCR CDR3 relied on the HTBI primer set. TCRdb ran MiXCR on the multiplex PCR reads and lists one entry per CDR3 protein. Of around 400,000 distinct CDR3 sequences listed, about 15% are singletons. The data belong to a study of T cells in Graves' hyperthyroidism and ophthalmopathy. Study-wide context: Once the initial diagnosis was made, peripheral blood was obtained before any treatment. Overall study results and limits: Within blood appeared most thyroid clonotypes that had expanded above 0.001. From stable hyperthyroidism, ophthalmopathy was separated by a 13 V-J model.

Per the germline V gene, CDR1 is MDHEN and CDR2 is SYDVKM. V shed 5 bases and J shed 9 bases, with 17 bases lying between them. The CDR3 totals 15 residues. The receptor was isolated from a woman between 18 and 30 years old with Graves' hyperthyroidism that later progressed to Graves' ophthalmopathy. This chain joins TRBV28 and TRBJ1-6; D is ambiguous. Sequenced sample: blood. CDR3 sequence (DNA): TGTGCCAGCAGTCCCGCCAGTGCGGGCCGTTCACCCCTCCACTTT. Protein sequence: CASSPASAGRSPLHF.